These 6 T cell receptor beta chains came from one sample sequenced in a study of T cell responses to AZD1222 COVID-19 vaccine. Profiled with immunoSEQ multiplex PCR; TCRdb holds only in-frame clones, not every one. The sample lists about 86,000 clones; around 80% were seen once. Source: peripheral blood, taken on day 0 of AZD1222 vaccination. These TCRs come from an adult in good health.

This chain joins TRBV5-6 and TRBJ1-2; weak D call: TRBD1 (5 bases). V dropped 3 bases and J dropped 7 bases, with 13 bases sitting between them. Germline V lookup: CDR1 SGHDT, CDR2 YYEEEE. The CDR3 is made up of 13 amino acids. DNA for the CDR3: TGTGCCAGCAGCTCCGGCAGACAGTCTGGCTACACCTTC. Encoded protein: CASSSGRQSGYTF. The whole variable domain, remainder taken from reference TRBV5-6 and TRBJ1-2, is DAGVTQSPTHLIKTRGQQVTLRCSPKSGHDTVSWYQQALGQGPQFIFQYYEEEERQRGNFPDRFSGHQFPNYSSELNVNALLLGDSALYLCASSSGRQSGYTFGSGTRLTVV.

V and J are TRBV9 and TRBJ2-2, with a weak D call TRBD2 (6 bases). In germline, CDR1 is SGDLS, CDR2 YYNGEE. V was shortened by 4 bases and J by 4 bases, with 11 bases between the two germline ends. This CDR3 contains 14 residues. The CDR3 loop reads CASSPGRSTGELFF. The CDR3 nucleotides are TGTGCCAGCAGCCCTGGGAGGAGCACCGGGGAGCTGTTTTTT. The whole variable domain, filled in from reference TRBV9 and TRBJ2-2, reads DSGVTQTPKHLITATGQRVTLRCSPRSGDLSVYWYQQSLDQGLQFLIQYYNGEERAKGNILERFSAQQFPDLHSELNLSSLELGDSALYFCASSPGRSTGELFFGEGSRLTVL.

V gene TRBV5-1 combines with J gene TRBJ2-7, with 11 positions matching TRBD2. V was clipped by 1 base and J by 6 bases; unmatched bases: 6. Germline CDR1 reads SGHRS; CDR2 reads YFSETQ. This CDR3 is built from 15 residues. CDR3 sequence (DNA): TGCGCCAGCAGCTTGACGACTAGCGGGACTCTCGAGCAGTACTTC. Amino acid sequence: CASSLTTSGTLEQYF.

The rearrangement uses TRBV29-1 and TRBJ1-5; TRBD1 is a possible D gene (6 bases). The V and J ends lost 1 base and 7 bases respectively, with 11 bases between them. CDR1 and CDR2 (germline): SQVTM, ANQGSEA. There are 13 residues in the CDR3. CDR3 sequence (DNA): TGCAGCGTTGAAGGGGGGGGCGGACAGCCCCAGCATTTT. Residues: CSVEGGGGQPQHF.

This clone appeared once. V and J are TRBV7-6 and TRBJ2-5; possibly TRBD1 for D (5 bases). The CDR3 runs to 14 residues. Germline V gene sequence: CDR1 SGHVS, CDR2 FNYEAQ. V was trimmed by 5 bases and J by 2 bases, leaving 12 bases between them. CDR3 DNA: TGTGCCAGCAGCCCCTATAGACAGCAAGAGACCCAGTACTTC. This codes for CASSPYRQQETQYF.

Notes on this clone: The identical CDR3 is also encoded by other nucleotide sequences in the sample. The rearrangement joins TRBV2 to TRBJ2-3; D call uncertain. Trimming removed 5 bases from V and 2 bases from J, with 2 bases in between. CDR1 and CDR2 from the germline V gene are SNHLY and FYNNEI. The CDR3 is 11 amino acids. In DNA form, the CDR3 reads TGTGCCAGCAGTTACACAGATACGCAGTATTTT. Encoded protein: CASSYTDTQYF.